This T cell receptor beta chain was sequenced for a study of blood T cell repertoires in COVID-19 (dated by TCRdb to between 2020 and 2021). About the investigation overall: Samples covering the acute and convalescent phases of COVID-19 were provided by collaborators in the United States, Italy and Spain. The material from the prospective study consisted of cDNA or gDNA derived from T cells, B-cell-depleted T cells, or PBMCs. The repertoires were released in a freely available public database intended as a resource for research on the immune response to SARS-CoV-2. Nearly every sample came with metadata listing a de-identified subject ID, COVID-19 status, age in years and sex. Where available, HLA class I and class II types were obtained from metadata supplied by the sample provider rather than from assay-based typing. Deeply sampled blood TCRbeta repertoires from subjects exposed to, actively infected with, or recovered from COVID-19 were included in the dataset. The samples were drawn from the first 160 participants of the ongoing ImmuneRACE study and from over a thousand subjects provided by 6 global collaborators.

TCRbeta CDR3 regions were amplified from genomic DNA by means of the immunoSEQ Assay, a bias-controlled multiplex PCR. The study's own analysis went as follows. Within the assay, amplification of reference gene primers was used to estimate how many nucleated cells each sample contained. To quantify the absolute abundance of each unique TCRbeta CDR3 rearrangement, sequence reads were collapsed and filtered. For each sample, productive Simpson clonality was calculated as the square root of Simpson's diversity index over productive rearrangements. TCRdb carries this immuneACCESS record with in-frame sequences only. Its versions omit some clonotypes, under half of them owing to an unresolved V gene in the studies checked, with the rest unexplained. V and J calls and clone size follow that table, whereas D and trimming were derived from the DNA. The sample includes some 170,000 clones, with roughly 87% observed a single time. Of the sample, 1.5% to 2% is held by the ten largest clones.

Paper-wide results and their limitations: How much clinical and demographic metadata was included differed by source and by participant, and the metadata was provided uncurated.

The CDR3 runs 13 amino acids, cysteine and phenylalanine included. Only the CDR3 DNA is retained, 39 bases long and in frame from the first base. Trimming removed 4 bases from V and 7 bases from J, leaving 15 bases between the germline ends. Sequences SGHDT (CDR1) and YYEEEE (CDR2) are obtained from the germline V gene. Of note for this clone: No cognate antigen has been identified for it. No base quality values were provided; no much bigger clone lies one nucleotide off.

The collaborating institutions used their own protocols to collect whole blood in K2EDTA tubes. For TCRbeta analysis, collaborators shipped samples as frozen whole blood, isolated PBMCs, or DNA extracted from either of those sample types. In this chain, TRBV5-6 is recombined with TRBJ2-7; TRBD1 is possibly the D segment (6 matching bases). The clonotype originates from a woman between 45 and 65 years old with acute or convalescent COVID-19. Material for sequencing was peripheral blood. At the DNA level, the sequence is TGTGCCAGCAGCCAAACCGGGACAAGGGAGCAGTACTTC. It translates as CASSQTGTREQYF.